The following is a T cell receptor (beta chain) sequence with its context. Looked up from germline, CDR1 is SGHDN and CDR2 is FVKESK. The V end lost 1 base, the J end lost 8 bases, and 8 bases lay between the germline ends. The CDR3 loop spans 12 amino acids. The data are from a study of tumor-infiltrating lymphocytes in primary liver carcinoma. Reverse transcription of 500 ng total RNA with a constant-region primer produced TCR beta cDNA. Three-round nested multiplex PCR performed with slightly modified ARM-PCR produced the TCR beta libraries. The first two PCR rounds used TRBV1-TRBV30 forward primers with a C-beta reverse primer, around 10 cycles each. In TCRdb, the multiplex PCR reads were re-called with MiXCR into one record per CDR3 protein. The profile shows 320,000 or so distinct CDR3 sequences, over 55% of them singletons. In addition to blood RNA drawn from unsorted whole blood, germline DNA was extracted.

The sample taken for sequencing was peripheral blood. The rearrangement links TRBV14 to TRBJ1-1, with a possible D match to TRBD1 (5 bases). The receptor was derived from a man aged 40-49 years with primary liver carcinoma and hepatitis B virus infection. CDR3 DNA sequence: TGTGCCAGCAGCCAAGTTTGGACAGAAGCTTTCTTT. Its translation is CASSQVWTEAFF.